This entry is about one T cell receptor beta chain. Sequencing used immunoSEQ multiplex PCR; TCRdb keeps in-frame clones, though not all of them. The data hold around 340,000 clones, with about 85% observed a single time. The entry originates in a study of Ad26.COV2.S vaccination and SARS-CoV-2 variants. CDR3 length: 11 amino acids. Between the trimmed V and J ends, which lost 5 bases and 4 bases, there was a span of 9 bases. Looked up from germline, CDR1 is DFQATT and CDR2 is SNEGSKA (reference sequence). Treatment defined: some 20 received Ad26.COV2.S at low or high dose, single or two shots; several received placebo; per-sample allocation not given. Sampling was performed 63 days after the first vaccine or placebo injection.

The sequence came from a person between 18 and 59 years old who received the Ad26.COV2.S COVID-19 vaccine or a placebo. Sample: peripheral blood, taken in a trial of Ad26.COV2.S vaccine versus placebo. This chain uses TRBV20-1 with TRBJ2-7; tentative D call: TRBD2 (5 bases). CDR3 sequence reads: CSAAGEYEQYF. The CDR3, as DNA: TGCAGTGCTGCCGGGGAATACGAGCAGTACTTC.